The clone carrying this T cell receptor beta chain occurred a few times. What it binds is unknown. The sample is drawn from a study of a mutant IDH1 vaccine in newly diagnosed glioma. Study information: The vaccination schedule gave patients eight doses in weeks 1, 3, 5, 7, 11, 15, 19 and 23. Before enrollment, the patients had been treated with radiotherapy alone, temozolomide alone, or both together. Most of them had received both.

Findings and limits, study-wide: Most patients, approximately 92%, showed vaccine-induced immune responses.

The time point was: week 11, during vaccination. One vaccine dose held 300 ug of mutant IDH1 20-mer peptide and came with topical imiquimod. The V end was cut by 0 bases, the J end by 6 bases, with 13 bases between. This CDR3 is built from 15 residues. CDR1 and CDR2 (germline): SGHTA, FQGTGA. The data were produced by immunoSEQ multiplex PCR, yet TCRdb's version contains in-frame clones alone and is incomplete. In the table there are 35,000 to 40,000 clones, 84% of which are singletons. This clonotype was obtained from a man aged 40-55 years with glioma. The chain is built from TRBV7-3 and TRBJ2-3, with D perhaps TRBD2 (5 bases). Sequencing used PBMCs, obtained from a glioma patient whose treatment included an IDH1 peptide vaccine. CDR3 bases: TGTGCCAGCAGCTTAACTCTAGCTTCGTATGATACGCAGTATTTT. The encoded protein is CASSLTLASYDTQYF.